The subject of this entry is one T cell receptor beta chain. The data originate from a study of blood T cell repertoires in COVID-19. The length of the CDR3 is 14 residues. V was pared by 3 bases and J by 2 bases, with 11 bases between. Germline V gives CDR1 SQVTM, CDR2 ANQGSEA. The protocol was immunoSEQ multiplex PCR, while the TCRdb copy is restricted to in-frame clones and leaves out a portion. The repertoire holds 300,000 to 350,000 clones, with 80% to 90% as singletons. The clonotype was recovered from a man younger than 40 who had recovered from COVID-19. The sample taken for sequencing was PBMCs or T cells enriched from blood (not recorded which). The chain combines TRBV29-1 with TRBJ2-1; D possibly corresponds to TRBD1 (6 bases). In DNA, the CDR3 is TGCAGCGTTGAGCAGGGGATCCCCTACAATGAGCAGTTCTTC. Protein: CSVEQGIPYNEQFF.